Each of the 22 T cell receptor beta chains below was sequenced from the same sample in a study of ipilimumab plus nivolumab after autologous stem cell transplantation. Repertoires were generated with immunoSEQ multiplex PCR, while TCRdb's copy carries only in-frame clones and drops some. This sample has 20,000 to 25,000 clones, with just under 75% found just once. Sequenced material: PBMCs, taken in a trial of ipilimumab plus nivolumab as post-transplant consolidation. The receptors were sampled from a male donor with diffuse large B-cell lymphoma.

The genes are TRBV30 and TRBJ1-1, with a tentative D call TRBD1 (6 bases). The CDR3 length is 13 residues. Per germline, CDR1 GTSNPN and CDR2 SVGIG (reference sequence). V lost 5 bases, J lost 5 bases, and 15 bases lay in between. Here the CDR3 reads CAWSHARGTEAFF. The CDR3 coding sequence is TGTGCCTGGTCACATGCGAGGGGGACTGAAGCTTTCTTT.

At least ten counts were recorded for this clone. The J gene is TRBJ1-2, the V gene TRBV18; D is undetermined. With 2 bases removed from V and 1 base from J, the gap between germline ends came to 8 bases. CDR1 KGHSH and CDR2 LQKENI come from the germline V gene. This CDR3 spans 14 amino acids. CDR3 residues: CASSPDNSNYGYTF. The CDR3 DNA reads as TGTGCCAGCTCACCAGACAACAGTAACTATGGCTACACCTTC. The full variable domain, completed using reference TRBV18 and TRBJ1-2, is NAGVMQNPRHLVRRRGQEARLRCSPMKGHSHVYWYRQLPEEGLKFMVYLQKENIIDESGMPKERFSAEFPKEGPSILRIQQVVRGDSAAYFCASSPDNSNYGYTFGSGTRLTVV.

This chain uses TRBV21-1 with TRBJ1-1; the D call of TRBD1 is as the table states it, not checked on the DNA. TRBV21-1 has pseudogene status. The CDR3 sequence is 15 residues long. The CDR3 here is CASSFSTVMNTEAFF. The CDR3 DNA reads TGTGCCAGCAGCTTTTCGACAGTCATGAACACTGAAGCTTTCTTT.

To note about this clone: Sequence at one end of the junction differs from germline and may be a read error. The chain links TRBV11-3 to TRBJ1-1; D uncertain. The CDR3 has 12 residues. The V gene's germline CDR1 is SGHNT and CDR2 YENEEA. CDR3 bases: TGTGCCAGCAGCTCGGACGGATTTTCGGTGTGGTTT. The encoded protein is CASSSDGFSVWF.

This rearrangement joins TRBV2 to TRBJ2-1; TRBD2 matches at 9 bases. After removal of 3 bases from V and 12 bases from J, the junction contained 3 bases not matched to a gene. CDR1 and CDR2 from the germline V gene are SNHLY and FYNNEI. The length of the CDR3 is 12 residues. The CDR3 nucleotides are TGTGCCAGCAGTGAGATAGCGGGAGCGCAGTTCTTC. It specifies CASSEIAGAQFF. Full variable domain (remainder filled in from reference TRBV2 and TRBJ2-1): EPEVTQTPSHQVTQMGQEVILRCVPISNHLYFYWYRQILGQKVEFLVSFYNNEISEKSEIFDDQFSVERPDGSNFTLKIRSTKLEDSAMYFCASSEIAGAQFFGPGTRLTVL.

The chain joins TRBV7-8 to TRBJ1-4; D perhaps matches TRBD1 (5 bases). The CDR3 runs 17 residues. The V end was cut by 7 bases, the J end by 4 bases, with 22 bases between. Germline V lookup: CDR1 SGHVS, CDR2 FQNEAQ. CDR3 in amino acids: CASTHWGREKGNEKLFF. Here the CDR3 DNA reads TGTGCCAGCACCCATTGGGGCAGGGAAAAGGGTAATGAAAAACTGTTTTTT.

By share, this clone ranks as large. The chain employs TRBV11-3 and TRBJ1-3; D ambiguous. The germline V and J ends were trimmed by 0 bases and 8 bases, with 8 bases remaining between them. The CDR3 has 13 residues. In germline, CDR1 is SGHNT, CDR2 YENEEA. CDR3 DNA: TGTGCCAGCAGCTTAGATGCGCCGGACACCATATATTTT. Protein: CASSLDAPDTIYF. Full variable domain (rest looked up from reference TRBV11-3 and TRBJ1-3): EAGVVQSPRYKIIEKKQPVAFWCNPISGHNTLYWYLQNLGQGPELLIRYENEEAVDDSQLPKDRFSAERLKGVDSTLKIQPAELGDSAVYLCASSLDAPDTIYFGEGSWLTVV.

The chain couples TRBV18 to TRBJ1-5, with a weak D call TRBD1 (6 bases). In germline, CDR1 is KGHSH, CDR2 LQKENI. This CDR3 has 15 amino acids. V was clipped by 3 bases and J by 2 bases, with 11 bases between them. The CDR3 loop reads CASSPKEGGNQPQHF. In DNA, the CDR3 is TGTGCCAGCTCACCCAAAGAGGGGGGCAATCAGCCCCAGCATTTT.

This clone was seen only once. The chain links TRBV5-4 to TRBJ1-2; TRBD1 matches 11 bases. CDR3 size: 14 residues. The trim removed 3 bases at V and 7 bases at J, leaving 5 bases unmatched. Germline V CDR1 and CDR2: SGHNT, YYREEE (reference sequence). The CDR3 DNA is TGTGCCAGCAGCTGGGACAGGGGGTTAGTTGGCTACACCTTC. Amino acid sequence: CASSWDRGLVGYTF.

J is TRBJ2-1 and V is TRBV9; D is unresolved. Germline CDR1 SGDLS, CDR2 YYNGEE. V dropped 3 bases and J dropped 2 bases, with 9 bases sitting between them. This CDR3 has 14 residues. The DNA of the CDR3 is TGTGCCAGCAGCGAGAGTAGTACCTACAATGAGCAGTTCTTC. Residues: CASSESSTYNEQFF. Supplemented by reference TRBV9 and TRBJ2-1, the full variable domain reads DSGVTQTPKHLITATGQRVTLRCSPRSGDLSVYWYQQSLDQGLQFLIQYYNGEERAKGNILERFSAQQFPDLHSELNLSSLELGDSALYFCASSESSTYNEQFFGPGTRLTVL.

Many counts were recorded for this clone. This rearrangement joins TRBV19 to TRBJ2-3; D may be TRBD2 (5 bases). Trimming stripped 1 base from V and 0 bases from J, with 11 bases between. Germline V gene lookup returns CDR1 LNHDA and CDR2 SQIVND (reference sequence). This CDR3 comprises 16 residues. CDR3 nucleotide sequence: TGTGCCAGTAGTATAGGGGCGGGCCTTAGCACAGATACGCAGTATTTT. Its translation: CASSIGAGLSTDTQYF.

The chain recombines TRBV11-1 with TRBJ2-7; TRBD1 matches 8 bases. The trim removed 5 bases at V and 5 bases at J, leaving 8 bases unmatched. The V gene's germline CDR1 is SGHAT and CDR2 FQDESV (reference sequence). This CDR3 has 14 amino acids. CDR3 coding DNA: TGTGCCAGCAGCCGAGGACAGGGCGTAAACGAGCAGTACTTC. It yields the protein CASSRGQGVNEQYF.

The V gene is TRBV7-2, the J gene TRBJ2-3; 8 bases agree with TRBD2. Unmatched junction bases numbered 12, after V lost 4 bases and J lost 6 bases. Germline V lookup: CDR1 SGHTA, CDR2 FQGNSA. This CDR3 comprises 16 residues. CDR3 amino acids: CASSSYLGGARDTQYF. CDR3 sequence (DNA): TGTGCCAGCAGCTCTTACCTCGGGGGGGCACGTGATACGCAGTATTTT. Drawing the rest from reference TRBV7-2 and TRBJ2-3, the complete variable domain is GAGVSQSPSNKVTEKGKDVELRCDPISGHTALYWYRQSLGQGLEFLIYFQGNSAPDKSGLPSDRFSAERTGGSVSTLTIQRTQQEDSAVYLCASSSYLGGARDTQYFGPGTRLTVL.

The chain recombines TRBV6-1 with TRBJ2-3; D may be TRBD2 (5 bases). Trimming pared 0 bases from V and 2 bases from J, leaving 9 bases between. CDR3 size: 15 residues. Germline V gives CDR1 MNHNS, CDR2 SASEGT. The CDR3 bases are TGTGCCAGCAGTGAAGCCGGGCTAGCCACAGATACGCAGTATTTT. Protein product: CASSEAGLATDTQYF.

This clone was seen more than once but under ten times. This chain links TRBV30 with TRBJ1-1, with D unclear. The CDR3 has 14 residues. Germline loops: CDR1 GTSNPN, CDR2 SVGIG (reference sequence). Trimming took 0 bases from V and 4 from J, leaving 12 bases between them. CDR3 loop: CAWSVQGNPTEAFF. The CDR3 DNA reads TGTGCCTGGAGTGTACAAGGCAACCCCACTGAAGCTTTCTTT.

The chain joins TRBV29-1 to TRBJ2-1; D possibly corresponds to TRBD2 (6 bases). In germline, CDR1 is SQVTM, CDR2 ANQGSEA. The CDR3 sequence is 13 residues long. V was clipped by 5 bases and J by 4 bases, with 12 bases between them. CDR3 nucleotides: TGCAGCGTTCCGAGGGCGGGATACAATGAGCAGTTCTTC. Protein product: CSVPRAGYNEQFF.

This clone was counted between two and nine times. The chain is built from TRBV7-6 and TRBJ1-5; 12 nucleotides line up with TRBD1. The CDR3 is made up of 20 amino acids. Trimming at V came to 5 bases and at J to 11 bases, leaving 25 bases not matched to a gene. Germline V CDR1 and CDR2: SGHVS, FNYEAQ. CDR3 DNA sequence: TGTGCCAGCAGCATTAGTGGCGACCGGGACAGGGGGCGAGAGCAATCAGCCCAGCATTTT. Its translation is CASSISGDRDRGREQSAQHF.

The chain recombines TRBV19 with TRBJ1-6; D remains ambiguous. Germline CDR1 reads LNHDA; CDR2 reads SQIVND (reference sequence). The CDR3 is 15 residues long. Trimming shortened V by 4 bases and J by 0 bases, and 7 bases separated the two germline ends. CDR3 region: CASSTGYSYNSPLHF. CDR3 DNA sequence: TGTGCCAGTAGTACAGGCTACTCCTATAATTCACCCCTCCACTTT.

The sample holds a few counts of this clone. V usage is TRBV5-1 and J usage is TRBJ1-2, with 7 bases that match TRBD1. This CDR3 region has 13 residues. CDR1 is SGHRS, CDR2 YFSETQ, per germline. V was pared by 1 base and J by 6 bases, with 3 bases of the junction left unmatched. As DNA, the CDR3 is TGCGCCAGCAGCTTGACAGGGGACCATGGCTACACCTTC. Translating it yields CASSLTGDHGYTF.

The V gene is TRBV30, the J gene TRBJ1-3; D is uncertain. Germline V lookup: CDR1 GTSNPN, CDR2 SVGIG (reference sequence). Trimming shortened V by 4 bases and J by 0 bases, and 10 bases separated the two germline ends. CDR3 length equals 14 residues. CDR3 in amino acids: CAWIQDPSGNTIYF. Here the CDR3 DNA reads TGTGCCTGGATTCAGGACCCCTCTGGAAACACCATATATTTT.

In this sample, this clone turned up many times. The V and J genes are TRBV7-9 and TRBJ2-2; D not resolved. The germline gives CDR1 SEHNR, CDR2 FQNEAQ (reference sequence). The ends were cut back, 5 bases at V and 0 bases at J, with 10 bases in the middle. The CDR3 totals 15 residues. The CDR3: CASSRDWANTGELFF. CDR3 nucleotide sequence: TGTGCCAGCAGCCGCGACTGGGCGAACACCGGGGAGCTGTTTTTT.

Notes on this clone: The junction departs from the called germline gene at one end, perhaps through a read error. The chain combines TRBV7-7 with TRBJ2-3; 7 bases fit TRBD2. The CDR3 spans 15 residues. Per germline, CDR1 SSHAT and CDR2 FNYEAQ (reference sequence). CDR3: CASSLGGAGADTQYF. Written as DNA, the CDR3 is TGTGCTAGCAGCTTAGGTGGTGCGGGGGCAGATACGCAGTATTTT.